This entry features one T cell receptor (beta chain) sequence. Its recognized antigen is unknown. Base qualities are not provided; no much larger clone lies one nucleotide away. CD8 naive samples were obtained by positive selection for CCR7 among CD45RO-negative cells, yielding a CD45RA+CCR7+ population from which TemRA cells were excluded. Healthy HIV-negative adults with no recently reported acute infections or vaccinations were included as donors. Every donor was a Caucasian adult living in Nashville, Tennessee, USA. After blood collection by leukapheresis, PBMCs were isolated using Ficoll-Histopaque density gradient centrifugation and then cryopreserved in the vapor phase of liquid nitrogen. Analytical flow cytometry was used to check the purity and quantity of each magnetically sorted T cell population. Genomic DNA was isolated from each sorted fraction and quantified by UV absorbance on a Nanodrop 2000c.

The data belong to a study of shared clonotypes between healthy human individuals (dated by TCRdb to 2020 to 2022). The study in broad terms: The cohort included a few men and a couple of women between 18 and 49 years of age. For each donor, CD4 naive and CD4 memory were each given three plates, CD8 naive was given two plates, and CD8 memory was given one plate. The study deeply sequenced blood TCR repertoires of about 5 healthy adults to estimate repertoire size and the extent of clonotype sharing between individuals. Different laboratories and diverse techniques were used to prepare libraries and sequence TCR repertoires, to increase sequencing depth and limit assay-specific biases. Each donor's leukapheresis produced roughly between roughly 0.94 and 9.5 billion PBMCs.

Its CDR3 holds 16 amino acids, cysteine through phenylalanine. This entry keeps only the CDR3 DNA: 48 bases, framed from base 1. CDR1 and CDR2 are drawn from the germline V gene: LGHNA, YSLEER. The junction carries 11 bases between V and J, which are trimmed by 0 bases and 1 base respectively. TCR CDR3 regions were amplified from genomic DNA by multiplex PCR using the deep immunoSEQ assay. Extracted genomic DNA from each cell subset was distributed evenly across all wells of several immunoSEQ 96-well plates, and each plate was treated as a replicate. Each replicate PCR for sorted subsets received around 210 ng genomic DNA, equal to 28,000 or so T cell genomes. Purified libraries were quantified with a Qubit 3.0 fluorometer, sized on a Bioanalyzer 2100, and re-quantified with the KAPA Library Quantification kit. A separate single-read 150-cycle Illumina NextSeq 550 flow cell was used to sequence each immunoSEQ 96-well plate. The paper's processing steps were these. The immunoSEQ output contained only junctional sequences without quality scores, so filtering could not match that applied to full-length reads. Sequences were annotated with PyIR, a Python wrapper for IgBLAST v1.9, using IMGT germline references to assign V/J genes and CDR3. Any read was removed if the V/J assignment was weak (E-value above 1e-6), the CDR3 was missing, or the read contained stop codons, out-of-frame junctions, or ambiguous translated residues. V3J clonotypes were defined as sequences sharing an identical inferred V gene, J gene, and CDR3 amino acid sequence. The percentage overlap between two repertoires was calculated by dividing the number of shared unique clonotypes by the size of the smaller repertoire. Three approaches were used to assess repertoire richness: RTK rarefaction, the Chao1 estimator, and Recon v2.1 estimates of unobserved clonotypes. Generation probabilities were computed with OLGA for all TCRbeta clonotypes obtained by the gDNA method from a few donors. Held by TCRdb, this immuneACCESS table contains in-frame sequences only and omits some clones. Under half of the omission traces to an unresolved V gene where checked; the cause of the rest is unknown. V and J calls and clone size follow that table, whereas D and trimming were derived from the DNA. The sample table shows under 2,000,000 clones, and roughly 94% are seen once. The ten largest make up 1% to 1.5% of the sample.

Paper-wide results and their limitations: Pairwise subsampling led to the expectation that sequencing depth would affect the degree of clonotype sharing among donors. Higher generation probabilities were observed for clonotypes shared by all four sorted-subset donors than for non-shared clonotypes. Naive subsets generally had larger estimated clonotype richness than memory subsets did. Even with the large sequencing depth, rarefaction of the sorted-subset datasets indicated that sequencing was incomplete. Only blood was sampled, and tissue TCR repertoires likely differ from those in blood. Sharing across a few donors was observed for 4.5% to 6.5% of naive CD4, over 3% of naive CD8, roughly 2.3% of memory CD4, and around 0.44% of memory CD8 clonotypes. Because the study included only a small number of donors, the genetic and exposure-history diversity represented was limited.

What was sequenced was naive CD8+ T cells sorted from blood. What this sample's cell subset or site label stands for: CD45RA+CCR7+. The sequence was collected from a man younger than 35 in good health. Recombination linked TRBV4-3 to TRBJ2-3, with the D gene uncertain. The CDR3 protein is CASSQDMAVGTDTQYF. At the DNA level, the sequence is TGCGCCAGCAGCCAAGATATGGCAGTGGGCACAGATACGCAGTATTTT.